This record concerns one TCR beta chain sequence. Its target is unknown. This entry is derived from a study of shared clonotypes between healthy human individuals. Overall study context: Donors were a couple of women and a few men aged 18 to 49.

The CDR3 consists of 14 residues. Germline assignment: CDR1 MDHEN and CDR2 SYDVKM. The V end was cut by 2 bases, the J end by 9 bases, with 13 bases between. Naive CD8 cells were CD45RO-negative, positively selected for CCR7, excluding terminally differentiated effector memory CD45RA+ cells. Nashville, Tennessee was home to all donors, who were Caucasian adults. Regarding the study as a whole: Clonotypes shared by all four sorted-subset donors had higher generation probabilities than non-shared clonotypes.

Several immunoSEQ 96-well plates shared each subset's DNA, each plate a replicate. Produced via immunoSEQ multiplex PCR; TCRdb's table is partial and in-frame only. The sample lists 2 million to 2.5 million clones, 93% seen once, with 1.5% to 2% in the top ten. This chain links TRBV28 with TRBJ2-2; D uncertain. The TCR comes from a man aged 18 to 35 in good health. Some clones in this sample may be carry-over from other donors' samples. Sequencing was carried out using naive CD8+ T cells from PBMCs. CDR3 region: CASSLRISVRELFF. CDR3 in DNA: TGTGCCAGCAGTTTACGAATTTCTGTCCGGGAGCTGTTTTTT.